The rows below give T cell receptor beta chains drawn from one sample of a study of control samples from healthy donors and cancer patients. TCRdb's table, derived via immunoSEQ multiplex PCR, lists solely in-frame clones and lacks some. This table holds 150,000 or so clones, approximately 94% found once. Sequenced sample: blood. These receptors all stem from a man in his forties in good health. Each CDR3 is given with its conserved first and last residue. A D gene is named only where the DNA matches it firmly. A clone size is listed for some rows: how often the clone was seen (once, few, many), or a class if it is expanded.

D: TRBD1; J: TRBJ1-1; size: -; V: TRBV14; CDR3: CASSPPRHRGSEAFF; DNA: TGTGCCAGCAGCCCCCCTCGGCACAGGGGATCTGAAGCTTTCTTT
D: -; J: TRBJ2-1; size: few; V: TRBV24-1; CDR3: CATSDYGLGNEQFF; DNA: TGTGCCACCAGTGATTACGGCCTAGGGAATGAGCAGTTCTTC
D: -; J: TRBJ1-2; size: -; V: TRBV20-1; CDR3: CSASAGTGYTF; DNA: TGCAGTGCTAGCGCGGGCACCGGCTACACCTTC
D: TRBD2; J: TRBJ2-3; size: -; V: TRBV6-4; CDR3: CASSGGRATDTQYF; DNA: TGTGCCAGCAGTGGCGGGAGGGCCACAGATACGCAGTATTTT
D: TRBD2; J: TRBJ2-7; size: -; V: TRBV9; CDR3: CASSVEPASGGEQYF; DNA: TGTGCCAGCAGCGTAGAACCGGCTAGCGGGGGCGAGCAGTACTTC
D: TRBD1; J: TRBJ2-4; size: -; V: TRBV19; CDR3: CASSRDRFLVAKNIQYF; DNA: TGTGCCAGTAGTAGGGACAGGTTTCTTGTAGCCAAAAACATTCAGTACTTC
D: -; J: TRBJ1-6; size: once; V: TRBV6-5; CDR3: CASSYGNSPLHF; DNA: TGTGCCAGCAGTTACGGTAATTCACCCCTCCACTTT
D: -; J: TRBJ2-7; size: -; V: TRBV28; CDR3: CASTLSEVQYF; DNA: TGTGCCAGCACCCTCTCGGAGGTGCAGTACTTC
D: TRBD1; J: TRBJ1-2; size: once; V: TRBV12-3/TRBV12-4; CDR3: CASSKPTGFGYTF; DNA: TGTGCCAGCAGTAAACCGACAGGGTTTGGCTACACCTTC
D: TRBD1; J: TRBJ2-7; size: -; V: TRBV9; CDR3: CASSVGQRSSEQYF; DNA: TGTGCCAGCAGCGTGGGACAGAGGTCGTCCGAGCAGTACTTC
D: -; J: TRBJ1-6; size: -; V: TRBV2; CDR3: CASSGGGLDNSPLHF; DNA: TGTGCCAGCAGTGGAGGAGGGTTAGATAATTCACCCCTCCACTTT
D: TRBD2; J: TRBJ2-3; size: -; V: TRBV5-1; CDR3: CASSRAGRDTQYF; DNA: TGCGCCAGCAGCAGAGCGGGACGTGATACGCAGTATTTT
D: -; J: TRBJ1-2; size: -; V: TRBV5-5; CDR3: CASSLEVEGRNGYTF; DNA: TGTGCCAGCAGCTTGGAAGTCGAGGGTCGGAATGGCTACACCTTC
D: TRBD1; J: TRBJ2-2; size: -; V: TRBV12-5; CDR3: CASGRTGGAGELFF; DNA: TGTGCTAGTGGGAGGACAGGGGGAGCCGGGGAGCTGTTTTTT
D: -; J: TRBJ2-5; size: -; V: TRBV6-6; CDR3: CASSFFGRNQETQYF; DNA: TGTGCCAGCAGTTTCTTTGGACGGAACCAAGAGACCCAGTACTTC
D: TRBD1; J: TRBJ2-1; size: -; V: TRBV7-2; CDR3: CASSLQGTGGWNEQFF; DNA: TGTGCCAGCAGCTTACAGGGGACAGGGGGCTGGAATGAGCAGTTCTTC
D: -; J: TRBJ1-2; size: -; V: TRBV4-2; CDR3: CASSQDADEDYYGYTF; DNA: TGTGCCAGCAGCCAAGATGCAGATGAAGACTACTATGGCTACACCTTC
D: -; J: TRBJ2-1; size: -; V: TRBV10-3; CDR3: CASRPRDGNNEQFF; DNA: TGTGCCTCACGTCCCCGGGACGGGAACAATGAGCAGTTCTTC
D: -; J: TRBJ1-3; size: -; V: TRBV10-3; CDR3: CAISDRAGNTIYF; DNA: TGTGCCATCAGTGACAGGGCTGGAAACACCATATATTTT
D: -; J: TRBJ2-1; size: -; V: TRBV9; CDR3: CASSIQGRGFNEQFF; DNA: TGTGCCAGCAGCATACAGGGTAGAGGCTTCAATGAGCAGTTCTTC
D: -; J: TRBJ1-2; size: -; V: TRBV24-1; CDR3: CATSEPGAGCGGYTF; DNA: TGTGCCACCAGTGAACCGGGGGCGGGTTGCGGGGGCTACACCTTC
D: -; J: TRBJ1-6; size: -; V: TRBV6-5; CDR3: CASQINARPSPLHF; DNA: TGTGCCAGCCAAATAAACGCAAGGCCCTCACCCCTCCACTTT
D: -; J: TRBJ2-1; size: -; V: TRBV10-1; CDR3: CASSGGVSRREQFF; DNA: TGCGCCAGCAGTGGCGGGGTCTCGAGGCGGGAGCAGTTCTTC
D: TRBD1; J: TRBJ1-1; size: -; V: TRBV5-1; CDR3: CASGDRAMNTEAFF; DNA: TGCGCCAGCGGGGACAGGGCGATGAACACTGAAGCTTTCTTT
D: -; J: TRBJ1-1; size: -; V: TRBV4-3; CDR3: CASSQDAAMNTEAFF; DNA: TGCGCCAGCAGCCAAGATGCTGCAATGAACACTGAAGCTTTCTTT
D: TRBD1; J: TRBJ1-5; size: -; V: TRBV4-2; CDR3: CASSQEGQGVPNQPQHF; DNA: TGTGCCAGCAGCCAAGAGGGACAGGGGGTTCCCAATCAGCCCCAGCATTTT
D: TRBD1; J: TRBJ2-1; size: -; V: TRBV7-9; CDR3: CASSFEGAGEQFF; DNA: TGTGCCAGCAGCTTCGAGGGGGCAGGTGAGCAGTTCTTC
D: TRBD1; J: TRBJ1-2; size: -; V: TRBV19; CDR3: CASTLLGTGGMVYGYTF; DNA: TGTGCCAGTACCTTGCTGGGGACAGGGGGAATGGTCTATGGCTACACCTTC
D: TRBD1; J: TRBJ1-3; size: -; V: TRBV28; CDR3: CASSLTSGQGFSGNTIYF; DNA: TGTGCCAGCAGCCTAACCTCGGGACAGGGATTCTCTGGAAACACCATATATTTT
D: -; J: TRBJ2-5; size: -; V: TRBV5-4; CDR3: CASSLGAGLHQETQYF; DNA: TGTGCCAGCAGCTTAGGGGCGGGACTCCACCAAGAGACCCAGTACTTC
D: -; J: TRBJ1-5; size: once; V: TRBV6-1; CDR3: CASSEAGGLNQPQHF; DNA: TGTGCCAGCAGTGAAGCGGGGGGACTAAATCAGCCCCAGCATTTT
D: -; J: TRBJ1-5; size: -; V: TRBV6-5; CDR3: CASTQRDQPQHF; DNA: TGTGCCAGCACCCAAAGGGACCAACCCCAGCATTTT